The rows below give T cell receptor beta chains drawn from one sample of a study of CD8 T cells in Susac syndrome. TCRdb re-derived calls from the immunoSEQ multiplex PCR reads in MiXCR, one entry per CDR3 protein. The table lists approximately 49,000 distinct CDR3 sequences, over 90% of them singletons, with about 0.75% in the top ten. The sample comprised CD8+ T cells from PBMCs. These TCRs come from a human donor with Susac syndrome. Each CDR3 is given with its conserved first and last residue. Each record gives: J gene, D gene, V gene, clone size, CDR3 protein, CDR3 DNA. The D gene is left open where the match is weak. Rows give clone size only sometimes, using once, few, many, or a class for an expanded clone.

>TRBJ2-1|TRBD1|TRBV29-1|NA
CSALAGGPGNEQFF
TGCAGCGCCCTCGCAGGGGGCCCCGGCAATGAGCAGTTCTTC
>TRBJ2-7|NA|TRBV12-5|NA
CASGLANSYEQYF
TGTGCTAGTGGTTTGGCGAACTCCTACGAGCAGTACTTC
>TRBJ1-1|NA|TRBV15|NA
CATSRDLAQEAFF
TGTGCCACCAGCAGAGATTTGGCCCAAGAAGCTTTCTTT
>TRBJ2-3|TRBD2|TRBV27|NA
CASSFSGGGDTQYF
TGTGCCAGCAGTTTCTCGGGGGGAGGAGATACGCAGTATTTT
>TRBJ2-3|NA|TRBV29-1|once
CSVEALAHGGGTDTQYF
TGCAGCGTTGAGGCCCTCGCACACGGGGGCGGGACAGATACGCAGTATTTT
>TRBJ1-1|NA|TRBV7-9|NA
CASSLSAAGEAFF
TGTGCCAGCAGCTTATCTGCGGCAGGGGAAGCTTTCTTT
>TRBJ2-2|NA|TRBV9|NA
CASSPRLSPNTGELFF
TGTGCCAGCAGCCCCCGGCTTAGCCCGAACACCGGGGAGCTGTTTTTT
>TRBJ1-5|TRBD1|TRBV5-8|NA
CASSSSGTGLYQPQHF
TGTGCCAGCAGCTCCTCCGGGACAGGGTTATATCAGCCCCAGCATTTT
>TRBJ2-7|NA|TRBV20-1|NA
CSARDRTRPYEQYF
TGCAGTGCTAGAGATCGGACTCGGCCGTACGAGCAGTACTTC
>TRBJ2-3|NA|TRBV7-9|NA
CASSSISTDTQYF
TGTGCCAGCAGCTCTATTTCCACAGATACGCAGTATTTT
>TRBJ2-7|NA|TRBV4-1|NA
CASSQPRGDEQYF
TGCGCCAGCAGCCAACCAAGGGGGGACGAGCAGTACTTC
>TRBJ2-1|NA|TRBV7-9|once
CASSLANEQFF
TGTGCCAGCAGCTTAGCCAATGAGCAGTTCTTC
>TRBJ2-7|NA|TRBV6-5|NA
CASRGTDTDYEQYF
TGTGCCAGCAGAGGGACGGATACAGACTACGAGCAGTACTTC
>TRBJ1-2|NA|TRBV7-9|NA
CASSLGEDILYGYTF
TGTGCCAGCAGCTTAGGCGAGGACATTCTATATGGCTACACCTTC
>TRBJ2-7|NA|TRBV7-9|few
CASTLGLAGEQYF
TGTGCCAGCACTCTAGGGTTGGCGGGCGAGCAGTACTTC
>TRBJ1-2|NA|TRBV6-5|NA
CASSYSYPGEGMYGYTF
TGTGCCAGCAGTTACTCGTATCCGGGAGAAGGGATGTATGGCTACACCTTC
>TRBJ2-7|TRBD1|TRBV28|NA
CASSYRGRYHEQYF
TGTGCCAGCAGTTACAGGGGGCGCTACCACGAGCAGTACTTC
>TRBJ1-5|NA|TRBV15|NA
CATSRVPPTNQPQHF
TGTGCCACCAGCAGAGTGCCACCCACCAATCAGCCCCAGCATTTT
>TRBJ1-2|NA|TRBV20-1|NA
CSARVGGEDYGYTF
TGCAGTGCTAGAGTGGGGGGCGAAGACTATGGCTACACCTTC
>TRBJ2-7|TRBD2|TRBV28|few
CASSGPGLASWGSYEQYF
TGTGCCAGCAGTGGACCGGGACTAGCCTCATGGGGCTCCTACGAGCAGTACTTC
>TRBJ1-6|TRBD1|TRBV27|NA
CASSLDGTGVNSPLHF
TGTGCCAGCAGTCTCGACGGGACAGGGGTTAATTCACCCCTCCACTTT
>TRBJ2-1|NA|TRBV4-3|NA
CASSQDEVSSYNEQFF
TGCGCCAGCAGCCAAGACGAGGTGAGCTCCTACAATGAGCAGTTCTTC
>TRBJ2-2|NA|TRBV12-3/TRBV12-4|once
CASSLAGNTGELFF
TGTGCCAGCAGTTTAGCCGGGAACACCGGGGAGCTGTTTTTT
>TRBJ2-1|NA|TRBV4-1|NA
CASRHDSYNEQFF
TGCGCCAGCAGACACGACAGCTACAATGAGCAGTTCTTC
>TRBJ2-7|TRBD2|TRBV5-1|NA
CASSAGGAYEQYF
TGCGCCAGCAGCGCCGGGGGGGCCTACGAGCAGTACTTC
>TRBJ2-1|TRBD1|TRBV6-2/TRBV6-3|NA
CASSYSQGRQFF
TGTGCCAGCAGTTACTCACAGGGGCGGCAGTTCTTC
>TRBJ2-7|NA|TRBV3-1|NA
CASSQEGGAPSYEQYF
TGTGCCAGCAGCCAAGAGGGCGGGGCGCCGTCCTACGAGCAGTACTTC
>TRBJ2-1|NA|TRBV5-6|NA
CASSPWTLGVNEQFF
TGTGCCAGCAGCCCTTGGACTCTGGGAGTCAATGAGCAGTTCTTC